This TCR beta chain derives from a study of cytomegalovirus exposure and HLA in healthy donors. Study findings and constraints: Later examination showed HLA-associated TCR beta chains had greater clonal expansion than equally common others. The study assumed roughly uniform donor sequencing depth for presence/absence analyses. Later genetic work tied a missense DCLRE1C variant to beta-chain V and J trimming. Productive rates of about 87% or about 30% were seen for most TCR beta V segments in an earlier analysis.

This clone appeared once. Antigen: not known. Looked up from germline, CDR1 is SGHRS and CDR2 is YFSETQ. The V gene end was trimmed by 0 bases and the J gene end by 5 bases; junction bases not matched to a gene: 7. The CDR3 consists of 16 residues. This PCR relied on a set of 60 Vbeta primers and 13 Jbeta primers. This table comes from immunoSEQ multiplex PCR, and its TCRdb copy is limited to in-frame clones, with some not included. The data contain roughly 130,000 clones, about four fifths of them seen just once; the ten biggest clones take up approximately 5%. The V gene is TRBV5-1, the J gene TRBJ2-3; TRBD2 aligns across 9 bases. Sequenced: PBMCs. The TCR was taken from a young man in good health and CMV-seronegative. For the CDR3, the DNA is TGCGCCAGCAGCTTGGGTAATAGCGGGGGACTAGATACGCAGTATTTT. Protein: CASSLGNSGGLDTQYF.